What follows are 30 T cell receptor beta chains derived from one specimen sequenced in a study of technical replicates of blood from several donors. Data came from immunoSEQ multiplex PCR; TCRdb stores just in-frame clones and leaves some out. The table has 60,000 to 90,000 clones, 85% to 95% seen once; the top ten hold 0.41%. Sequences were obtained from T cells isolated from PBMCs. The receptors shown here come from a human donor in good health.

V is TRBV6-6 and J is TRBJ2-5, with D tentatively TRBD2 (5 bases). This CDR3 comprises 15 residues. The germline gives CDR1 MNHNY, CDR2 SVGAGI (reference sequence). The germline V and J ends were trimmed by 4 bases and 5 bases, with 17 bases remaining between them. The CDR3 coding sequence is TGTGCCAGCAGTTCCGGCGGGCTGGGAAAGGAGACCCAGTACTTC. Translated, it gives CASSSGGLGKETQYF.

The chain carries TRBV28 and TRBJ2-7; D gene unclear. The CDR3 sequence is 14 residues long. The V and J ends lost 5 bases and 3 bases respectively, with 14 bases between them. CDR1 is MDHEN, CDR2 SYDVKM, per germline. CDR3 nucleotide sequence: TGTGCCAGCAGTACAACACGAACCGACTACGAGCAGTACTTC. It encodes CASSTTRTDYEQYF. The full variable domain, in which reference TRBV28 and TRBJ2-7 provide the parts outside the CDR3, is DVKVTQSSRYLVKRTGEKVFLECVQDMDHENMFWYRQDPGLGLRLIYFSYDVKMKEKGDIPEGYSVSREKKERFSLILESASTNQTSMYLCASSTTRTDYEQYFGPGTRLTVT.

V gene TRBV5-4 combines with J gene TRBJ2-7; D might be TRBD1 (5 bases). V shed 0 bases and J shed 2 bases, with 9 bases lying between them. In germline, CDR1 is SGHNT, CDR2 YYREEE (reference sequence). The CDR3 loop spans 14 amino acids. The CDR3 spells CASSLAGFPYEQYF. The DNA of the CDR3 is TGTGCCAGCAGCTTGGCAGGGTTTCCCTACGAGCAGTACTTC.

J is TRBJ2-1 and V is TRBV5-1, with unresolved D. Germline V gene sequence: CDR1 SGHRS, CDR2 YFSETQ. The V end was cut by 4 bases, the J end by 0 bases, with 11 bases between. The length of the CDR3 is 15 residues. The CDR3 sequence is CASSIALSSYNEQFF. The CDR3 DNA follows: TGCGCCAGCAGCATCGCCCTTAGCTCCTACAATGAGCAGTTCTTC.

This chain uses TRBV11-2 with TRBJ1-4; maybe TRBD1 (5 bases). This CDR3 spans 14 amino acids. Germline V gene data show CDR1 as SGHAT and CDR2 as FQNNGV. Trimming left V 5 bases short and J 8 bases short, with 15 bases between. The CDR3 spells CASSPNVGGEKLFF. As DNA, the CDR3 is TGTGCCAGCAGCCCCAATGTCGGGGGGGAAAAACTGTTTTTT.

This clone was observed a single time. The rearrangement joins TRBV28 to TRBJ1-1, with D possibly matching TRBD1 (6 bases). The germline gives CDR1 MDHEN, CDR2 SYDVKM. This CDR3 contains 14 residues. Trimming removed 2 bases from V and 6 bases from J, with 13 bases in between. The CDR3 DNA is TGTGCCAGCAGTTTACACAGGGAGATCGCTGAAGCTTTCTTT. Its translation: CASSLHREIAEAFF.

This sequence joins TRBV19 and TRBJ1-1, with D maybe TRBD1 (6 bases). This CDR3 region has 12 residues. Germline-derived CDR1 and CDR2 are LNHDA and SQIVND (reference sequence). V lost 8 bases and J 4 bases, leaving 11 bases between the germline ends. DNA of the CDR3: TGTGCCAGTCGACAGGCGAGCACTGAAGCTTTCTTT. This translates into CASRQASTEAFF.

The chain combines TRBV28 with TRBJ2-7; 10 nucleotides agree with TRBD2. Germline CDR1 is MDHEN and CDR2 is SYDVKM. V trimming: 3 bases; J trimming: 3 bases; junction bases outside the gene matches: 2. The CDR3 has 14 amino acids. CDR3 loop: CASSFLAGVYEQYF. The DNA of the CDR3 is TGTGCCAGCAGTTTTCTAGCGGGGGTCTACGAGCAGTACTTC.

This chain joins TRBV7-9 and TRBJ2-1, with 8 bases fitting TRBD2. The junction had 10 bases not matched to a gene; V was cut back by 4 bases and J by 8 bases. The CDR3 is 15 amino acids. Germline V gene lookup returns CDR1 SEHNR and CDR2 FQNEAQ (reference sequence). CDR3 bases: TGTGCCAGCAGCTATACAAGCGGGAGAGGGCATGAGCAGTTCTTC. Amino acids: CASSYTSGRGHEQFF.

This clone has only one observation. The gene calls are TRBV7-3 and TRBJ2-2; TRBD1 matches at 7 bases. J lost 6 bases, V lost 3 bases, and 4 bases had no gene match. This CDR3 is 14 amino acids long. From germline, CDR1 is SGHTA and CDR2 FQGTGA. The CDR3 DNA sequence: TGTGCCAGCAGCTTCCTGGGGACAGCCGGGGAGCTGTTTTTT. Its translation is CASSFLGTAGELFF.

The chain joins TRBV7-9 to TRBJ2-3, with TRBD2 matching over 7 bases. Germline V gene lookup returns CDR1 SEHNR and CDR2 FQNEAQ (reference sequence). J gave up 3 bases and V 5 bases, and 11 bases lay outside the gene matches. The CDR3 contains 16 residues. CDR3: CASSPRALANTDTQYF. The CDR3 bases are TGTGCCAGCAGCCCTCGCGCACTAGCGAATACAGATACGCAGTATTTT.

V usage is TRBV5-4 and J usage is TRBJ2-1, with D maybe TRBD1 (6 bases). The germline V gene has CDR1 SGHNT and CDR2 YYREEE (reference sequence). This CDR3 is built from 16 residues. V was trimmed by 3 bases and J by 1 base, leaving 14 bases between them. Written as DNA, the CDR3 is TGTGCCAGCAGCTCAAATGTACAGGGTTCCTACAATGAGCAGTTCTTC. Protein sequence: CASSSNVQGSYNEQFF.

This chain uses TRBV5-1 with TRBJ2-1; a possible D gene is TRBD2 (6 bases). This CDR3 is 13 amino acids long. Germline V gene data show CDR1 as SGHRS and CDR2 as YFSETQ. Trimming pared 4 bases from V and 10 bases from J, leaving 15 bases between. In nucleotides, the CDR3 is TGCGCCAGCAGCAGCGAGCGGGTTAGGGAGCAGTTCTTC. Amino acid sequence: CASSSERVREQFF.

V gene TRBV6-1 combines with J gene TRBJ2-4; TRBD2 is a possible D gene (7 bases). Germline V gene data show CDR1 as MNHNS and CDR2 as SASEGT. The CDR3 consists of 15 residues. With 4 bases removed from V and 5 bases from J, the gap between germline ends came to 15 bases. The CDR3 sequence: CASSAFRGAENIQYF. CDR3 in DNA: TGTGCCAGCAGTGCCTTTCGGGGGGCTGAAAACATTCAGTACTTC.

V and J are TRBV2 and TRBJ2-2; D is uncertain. Germline V gene sequence: CDR1 SNHLY, CDR2 FYNNEI. This CDR3 contains 14 residues. The V gene lost 4 bases and the J gene lost 5 bases, with 11 bases spanning the gap. The CDR3 DNA reads TGTGCCAGCAGTGTAAATGGAGTAACCGGGGAGCTGTTTTTT. Protein product: CASSVNGVTGELFF.

The chain carries TRBV28 and TRBJ2-5, with TRBD1 matching 7 bases. The CDR3 has 14 amino acids. Losses at the gene ends were 6 bases for V and 5 bases for J; bases not matched to a gene: 9. Germline values: CDR1 MDHEN, CDR2 SYDVKM. CDR3 sequence reads: CASSLRQGGETQYF. The CDR3 DNA is TGTGCCAGCAGCCTAAGACAGGGTGGGGAGACCCAGTACTTC.

This chain joins TRBV25-1 and TRBJ1-3; TRBD1 aligns across 7 bases. Germline V gene lookup returns CDR1 MGHDK and CDR2 SYGVNS. The V segment lost 6 bases and the J segment 0 bases; nucleotides outside the gene matches: 11. The length of the CDR3 is 17 residues. Here the CDR3 DNA reads TGTGCCAGCAGGGGAGCGCCGGGACAGAGCTCTGGAAACACCATATATTTT. Its translation: CASRGAPGQSSGNTIYF.

The chain recombines TRBV21-1 with TRBJ2-7; TRBD1, the D gene given by the table, was not confirmed from the DNA. TRBV21-1 counts as a pseudogene. This CDR3 is built from 15 residues. CDR3 protein: CASSTDRLISGEQYF. The CDR3 coding sequence is TGTGCCAGCAGCACGGACAGGTTAATTTCGGGCGAGCAGTACTTC.

This chain links TRBV4-3 with TRBJ1-2; unclear D gene. The CDR3 runs to 18 residues. V lost 1 base and J 8 bases, leaving 26 bases between the germline ends. The germline CDR1 and CDR2 sequences are LGHNA and YSLEER. The CDR3 is CASSQGYPISSSPGGYTF. The DNA for the CDR3 is TGCGCCAGCAGCCAAGGCTACCCAATCTCTTCTAGCCCCGGGGGCTACACCTTC.

V gene TRBV18 combines with J gene TRBJ2-7, with 7 bases aligning to TRBD2. In germline, CDR1 is KGHSH, CDR2 LQKENI. The ends lost 2 bases at V and 7 bases at J; junction bases unmatched: 5. The CDR3 has 13 residues. The CDR3 is CASSPGQLAEQYF. CDR3 nucleotides: TGTGCCAGCTCACCAGGTCAACTAGCGGAGCAGTACTTC.

This chain uses TRBV20-1 with TRBJ2-7; TRBD1 matches at 7 bases. CDR1 is DFQATT, CDR2 SNEGSKA, per germline (reference sequence). The CDR3 has 11 amino acids. J gave up 6 bases and V 5 bases, and 4 bases lay outside the gene matches. This CDR3 reads CSADRACEQYF. The CDR3 DNA reads TGCAGTGCTGACAGGGCATGCGAGCAGTACTTC.

The chain recombines TRBV6-5 with TRBJ1-4, with TRBD1 matching 7 bases. Germline-derived CDR1 and CDR2 are MNHEY and SVGAGI. The CDR3 is 14 amino acids. J was trimmed by 6 bases and V by 5 bases; bases with no gene match: 6. DNA for the CDR3: TGTGCCAGCAGTGGAGGGCAGGGGGATGAAAAACTGTTTTTT. It encodes CASSGGQGDEKLFF.

The chain employs TRBV7-8 and TRBJ2-5; D not certain. This CDR3 has 15 amino acids. Trimming pared 2 bases from V and 0 bases from J, leaving 10 bases between. In germline, CDR1 is SGHVS, CDR2 FQNEAQ. CDR3 bases: TGTGCCAGCAGCTTAAAGGAGACGCACCAAGAGACCCAGTACTTC. Translating it yields CASSLKETHQETQYF.

V and J are TRBV7-2 and TRBJ2-3; 7 nucleotides align to TRBD1. Germline loops: CDR1 SGHTA, CDR2 FQGNSA. The junction had 8 bases not matched to a gene; V was cut back by 5 bases and J by 6 bases. The CDR3 is 14 residues long. Here the CDR3 reads CASSPGQSMDTQYF. CDR3 in DNA: TGTGCCAGCAGCCCGGGACAGTCGATGGATACGCAGTATTTT.

Only one count was recorded for this clone. The chain couples TRBV28 to TRBJ1-5, with D tentatively TRBD1 (6 bases). The CDR3 covers 13 residues. Germline values: CDR1 MDHEN, CDR2 SYDVKM. V lost 6 bases, J lost 3 bases, and 9 bases lay in between. Written as DNA, the CDR3 is TGTGCCAGCAGCAGGGGAGTCAATCAGCCCCAGCATTTT. Amino acids: CASSRGVNQPQHF.

The CDR3 DNA follows: TGTGCCAGCAGCTTTGCGGGAGGAACCTACGAGCAGTACTTC. Protein: CASSFAGGTYEQYF. The chain has TRBV7-9 and TRBJ2-7, with 8 nucleotides matching TRBD2. This CDR3 spans 14 amino acids. The trim removed 3 bases at V and 2 bases at J, leaving 3 bases unmatched. The germline V gene has CDR1 SEHNR and CDR2 FQNEAQ (reference sequence).

This clone has only a few counts. The chain joins TRBV27 to TRBJ2-3; 8 bases match TRBD2. Looked up from germline, CDR1 is MNHEY and CDR2 is SMNVEV (reference sequence). CDR3 length: 15 residues. V lost 4 bases, J lost 0 bases, and 3 bases stayed unmatched. CDR3 amino acids: CASSYSGTSTDTQYF. DNA of the CDR3: TGTGCCAGCAGTTATAGCGGGACTAGCACAGATACGCAGTATTTT.

This clone was seen only once. The rearrangement links TRBV21-1 to TRBJ2-3; TRBD2 was called by the table and not checked on the DNA. TRBV21-1 is labeled a pseudogene. The length of the CDR3 is 17 residues. The CDR3 DNA is TGTGCCAGCAGCCCCTCAAAAAGGGAGCGGGGCACAGATACGCAGTATTTT. This translates into CASSPSKRERGTDTQYF.

This clone was seen once. In DNA, the CDR3 is TGCGCCAGCAGTTCTAGCGGGAGGAGGTACGAGCAGTACTTC. Translated, it gives CASSSSGRRYEQYF. This chain joins TRBV5-1 and TRBJ2-7; TRBD2 aligns across 11 bases. The CDR3 is made up of 14 amino acids. Germline V gene data show CDR1 as SGHRS and CDR2 as YFSETQ. The J segment lost 4 bases and the V segment lost 5 bases, leaving 5 bases of the junction unmatched.

This sequence joins TRBV29-1 and TRBJ2-3, with a tentative D call TRBD2 (6 bases). This CDR3 is built from 15 residues. The V end was cut by 5 bases, the J end by 2 bases, with 17 bases between. The germline V gene encodes CDR1 SQVTM and CDR2 ANQGSEA. The CDR3 region has the DNA TGCAGCGTTTTTGACCGCGGGATTCCCACAGATACGCAGTATTTT. Amino acids: CSVFDRGIPTDTQYF.